One TCR beta chain is described in this entry. What this receptor recognizes is not known. Within one base of it there is no much larger clone, and no base qualities were kept. Libraries were made using the immunoSEQ multiplex PCR assay. The source is immuneACCESS, and TCRdb retained only in-frame sequences with V and J called. Part of the clones is not carried over; for the studies checked, unresolved V genes explain less than half of this, and the remainder is unexplained. This sample comprises 45,000 to 55,000 clones, approximately 79% of them detected only once. The ten largest clones capture about 2.9% of the sample. This entry is derived from a study of radiotherapy plus CTLA-4 blockade in lung cancer (dated by TCRdb to 2017 to 2018). Background for the entire study: Objective responses occurred in approximately 17% of enrolled patients, and about 33% achieved disease control.

CDR1 and CDR2 are drawn from the germline V gene: LGHNT, FRNRAP. Trimmed from V: 0 bases; trimmed from J: 9 bases; junction bases lacking a gene match: 5. Measured from the cysteine to the phenylalanine, the CDR3 is 16 residues long. This entry keeps only the CDR3 DNA: 48 bases, framed from base 1. The study tested focal radiation therapy combined with CTLA-4 blockade (ipilimumab) in patients with chemo-refractory metastatic non-small-cell lung cancer. Results and caveats for the whole study, not just this receptor: The strongest predictors of response were reported to be early dynamic shifts in blood T cell clones along with a rise in serum interferon-beta following radiation. After treatment with radiotherapy and ipilimumab, TCR clones that originated in tumors expanded in peripheral blood.

This chain is built from TRBV12-5 and TRBJ1-6; TRBD1 fits 10 bases in the junction. The clonotype originates from a human donor with non-small cell lung cancer who had a partial response to radiotherapy plus ipilimumab. Here the sequenced sample was peripheral blood, taken from a patient treated with radiotherapy plus ipilimumab. The DNA sequence is as follows: TGTGCTAGTGGTTTGGTTCAGGGACAGGGGCCTTCACCCCTCCACTTT. This sequence encodes CASGLVQGQGPSPLHF.